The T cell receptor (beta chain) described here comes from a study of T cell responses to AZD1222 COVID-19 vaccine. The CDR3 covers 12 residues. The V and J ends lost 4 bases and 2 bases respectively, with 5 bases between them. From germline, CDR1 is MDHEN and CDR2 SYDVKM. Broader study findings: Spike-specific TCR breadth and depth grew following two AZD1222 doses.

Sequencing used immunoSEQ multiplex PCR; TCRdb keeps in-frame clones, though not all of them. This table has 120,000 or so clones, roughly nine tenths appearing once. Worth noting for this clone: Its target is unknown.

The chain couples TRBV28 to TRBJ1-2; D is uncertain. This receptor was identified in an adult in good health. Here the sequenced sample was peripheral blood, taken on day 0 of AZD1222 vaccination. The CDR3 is CASSYQNYGYTF. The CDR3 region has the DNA TGTGCCAGCAGTTATCAGAACTATGGCTACACCTTC.